This TCR beta chain was observed in a study of T cells in Graves' hyperthyroidism and ophthalmopathy. Every diagnosis used clinical symptoms, serum thyroxine and TRAb, thyroid ultrasound and orbital computed tomography. Germline assignment: CDR1 GTSNPN and CDR2 SVGIG (reference sequence). With 4 bases clipped from V and 4 bases from J, the junction kept 6 bases outside the gene matches. This CDR3 is built from 15 residues. The source material, RNA transcripts, was used to amplify TCR beta CDR3 regions. HTBI primers were the set used in a first-round RT-PCR of the TCR CDR3. MiXCR, applied by TCRdb to the multiplex PCR reads, yields one record per CDR3 protein. Of about 530,000 distinct CDR3 sequences listed, under 20% were seen once; the top ten hold 17%. Study-wide results and limits: Researchers report that a 13 V-J model separated ophthalmopathy from stable hyperthyroidism. It was a median around 6 months before onset that the model predicted ophthalmopathy.

This clonotype was observed many times. What it binds is not known. The V call is TRBV30, the J call TRBJ2-3; TRBD2 matches 12 bases. This clonotype originated in a young woman with Graves' ophthalmopathy. What was sequenced was blood. The CDR3: CAWTASSGGADTQYF. CDR3 nucleotides: TGTGCCTGGACCGCGTCTAGCGGGGGGGCAGATACGCAGTATTTT.